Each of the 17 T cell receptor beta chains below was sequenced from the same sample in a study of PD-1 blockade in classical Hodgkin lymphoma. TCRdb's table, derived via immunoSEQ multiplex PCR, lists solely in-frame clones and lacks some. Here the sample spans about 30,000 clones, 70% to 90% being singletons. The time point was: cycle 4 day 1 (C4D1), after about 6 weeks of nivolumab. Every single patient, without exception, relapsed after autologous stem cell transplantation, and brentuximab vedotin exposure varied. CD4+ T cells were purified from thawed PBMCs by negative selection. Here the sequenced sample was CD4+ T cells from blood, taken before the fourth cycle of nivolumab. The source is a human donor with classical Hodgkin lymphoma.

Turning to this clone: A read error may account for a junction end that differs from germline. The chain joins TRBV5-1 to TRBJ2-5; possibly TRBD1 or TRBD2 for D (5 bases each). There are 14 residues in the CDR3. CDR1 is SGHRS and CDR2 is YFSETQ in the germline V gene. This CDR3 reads CASSGGRGQETRYF. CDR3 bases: TGCGCCAGCAGCGGGGGACGAGGGCAAGAGACCCGGTACTTC.

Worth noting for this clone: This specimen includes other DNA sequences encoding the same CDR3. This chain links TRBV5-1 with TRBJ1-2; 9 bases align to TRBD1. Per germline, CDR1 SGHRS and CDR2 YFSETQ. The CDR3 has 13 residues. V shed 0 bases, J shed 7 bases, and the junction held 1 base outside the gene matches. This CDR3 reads CASSLGQGGGYTF. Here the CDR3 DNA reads TGCGCCAGCAGCTTGGGACAGGGGGGTGGCTACACCTTC.

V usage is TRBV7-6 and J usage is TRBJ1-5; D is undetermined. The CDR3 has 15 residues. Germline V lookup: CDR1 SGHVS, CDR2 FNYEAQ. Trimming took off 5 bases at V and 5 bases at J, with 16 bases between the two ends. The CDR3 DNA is TGTGCCAGCAGCCCCCGGCCTGGAATAGATCAGCCCCAGCATTTT. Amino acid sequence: CASSPRPGIDQPQHF.

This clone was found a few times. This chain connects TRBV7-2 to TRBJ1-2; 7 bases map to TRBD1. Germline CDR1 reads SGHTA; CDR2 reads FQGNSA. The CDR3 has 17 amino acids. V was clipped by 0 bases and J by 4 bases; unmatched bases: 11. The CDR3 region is CASSLAQGQILSYGYTF. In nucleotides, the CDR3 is TGTGCCAGCAGCTTAGCACAGGGGCAAATCCTGAGCTATGGCTACACCTTC.

The CDR3 spells CASSAGTRNTEAFF. CDR3 in DNA: TGTGCCAGCAGCGCCGGGACACGGAACACTGAAGCTTTCTTT. The chain uses TRBV9 and TRBJ1-1; D might be TRBD1 (6 bases). Germline V gene sequence: CDR1 SGDLS, CDR2 YYNGEE. CDR3 size: 14 residues. The V end lost 3 bases, the J end lost 1 base, and 10 bases lay between the germline ends.

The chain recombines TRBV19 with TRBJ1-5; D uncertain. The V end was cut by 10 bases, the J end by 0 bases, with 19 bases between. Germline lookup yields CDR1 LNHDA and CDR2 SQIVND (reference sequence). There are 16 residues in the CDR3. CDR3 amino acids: CATSHSGEISNQPQHF. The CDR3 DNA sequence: TGTGCCACCTCACACTCGGGAGAGATTAGCAATCAGCCCCAGCATTTT.

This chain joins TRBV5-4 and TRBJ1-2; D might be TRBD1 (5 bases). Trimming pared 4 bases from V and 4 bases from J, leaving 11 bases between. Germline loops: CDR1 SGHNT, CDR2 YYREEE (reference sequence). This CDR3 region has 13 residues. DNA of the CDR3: TGTGCCAGCAGCCACAGACAGACCTATGGCTACACCTTC. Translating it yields CASSHRQTYGYTF.

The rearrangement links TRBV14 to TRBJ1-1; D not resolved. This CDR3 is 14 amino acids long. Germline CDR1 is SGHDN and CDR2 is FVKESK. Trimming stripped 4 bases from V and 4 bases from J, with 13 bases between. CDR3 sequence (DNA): TGTGCCAGCAGCCCCCAAACGTTATCCACTGAAGCTTTCTTT. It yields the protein CASSPQTLSTEAFF.

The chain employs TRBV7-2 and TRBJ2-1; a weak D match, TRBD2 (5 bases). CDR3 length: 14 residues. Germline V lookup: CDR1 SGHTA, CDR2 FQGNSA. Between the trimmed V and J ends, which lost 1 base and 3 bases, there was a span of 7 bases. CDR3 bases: TGTGCCAGCAGCTTAGGGACTTACTACAATGAGCAGTTCTTC. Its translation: CASSLGTYYNEQFF.

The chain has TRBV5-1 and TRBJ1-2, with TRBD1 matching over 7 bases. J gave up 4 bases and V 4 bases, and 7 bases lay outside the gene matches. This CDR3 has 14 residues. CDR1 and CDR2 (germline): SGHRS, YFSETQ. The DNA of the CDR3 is TGCGCCAGCAGCCTTTCGGGACAGCCCTATGGCTACACCTTC. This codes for CASSLSGQPYGYTF.

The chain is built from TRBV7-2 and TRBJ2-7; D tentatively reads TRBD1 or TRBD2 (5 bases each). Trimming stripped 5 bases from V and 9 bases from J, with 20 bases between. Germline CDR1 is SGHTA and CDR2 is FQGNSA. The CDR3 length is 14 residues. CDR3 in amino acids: CASSPLWDPERQYF. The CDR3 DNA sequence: TGTGCCAGCAGCCCCCTTTGGGACCCAGAGAGGCAGTACTTC.

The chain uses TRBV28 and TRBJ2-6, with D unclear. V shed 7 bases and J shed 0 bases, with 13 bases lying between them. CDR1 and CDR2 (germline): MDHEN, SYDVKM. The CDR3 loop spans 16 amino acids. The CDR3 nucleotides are TGTGCCAGCAAGAGAGTTGCGATCTCTGGGGCCAACGTCCTGACTTTC. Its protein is CASKRVAISGANVLTF.

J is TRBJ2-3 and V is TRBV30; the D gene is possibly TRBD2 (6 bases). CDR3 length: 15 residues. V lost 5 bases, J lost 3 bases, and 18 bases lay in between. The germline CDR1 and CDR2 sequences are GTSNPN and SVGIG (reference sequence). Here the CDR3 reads CAWDSPGRPTDTQYF. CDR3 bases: TGTGCCTGGGACTCCCCGGGGAGGCCTACAGATACGCAGTATTTT.

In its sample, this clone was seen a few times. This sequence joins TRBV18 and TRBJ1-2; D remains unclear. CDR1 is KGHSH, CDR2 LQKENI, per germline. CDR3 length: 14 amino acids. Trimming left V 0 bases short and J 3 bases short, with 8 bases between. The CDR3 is CASSPPLADYGYTF. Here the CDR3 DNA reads TGTGCCAGCTCACCACCGCTGGCAGACTATGGCTACACCTTC.

The CDR3 nucleotides read TGTGCCAGCAATTTTAGGGGGGGCCCCACAGATACGCAGTATTTT. Its protein is CASNFRGGPTDTQYF. V and J are TRBV7-9 and TRBJ2-3, with D perhaps TRBD2 (7 bases). This CDR3 has 15 amino acids. The germline gives CDR1 SEHNR, CDR2 FQNEAQ (reference sequence). Trimming shortened V by 7 bases and J by 2 bases, and 16 bases separated the two germline ends.

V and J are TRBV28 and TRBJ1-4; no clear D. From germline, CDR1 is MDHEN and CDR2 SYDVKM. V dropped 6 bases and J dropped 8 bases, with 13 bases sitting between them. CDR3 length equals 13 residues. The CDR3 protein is CASRRGPGEKLFF. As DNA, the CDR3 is TGTGCCAGCAGACGTGGGCCCGGGGAAAAACTGTTTTTT.

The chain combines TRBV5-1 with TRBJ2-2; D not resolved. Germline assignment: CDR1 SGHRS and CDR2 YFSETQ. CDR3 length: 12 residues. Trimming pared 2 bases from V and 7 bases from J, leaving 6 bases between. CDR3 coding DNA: TGCGCCAGCAGCTTTTTAAACGGGGAGCTGTTTTTT. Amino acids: CASSFLNGELFF.